Detailed here is one T cell receptor (beta chain). Profiled with immunoSEQ multiplex PCR; TCRdb holds only in-frame clones, not every one. The sample shows tens of thousands of clones, around 94% of them seen only once. This sample was taken from a study of T cell changes during pregnancy in multiple sclerosis. The germline CDR1 and CDR2 sequences are SSHAT and FNYEAQ (reference sequence). The V segment lost 6 bases and the J segment 13 bases; nucleotides outside the gene matches: 14. The CDR3 covers 14 residues. The chain joins TRBV7-7 to TRBJ2-2, with 7 bases identical to TRBD1. The origin of this receptor is a female donor with multiple sclerosis, enrolled in a pregnancy study. Here the sequenced sample was CD4+ T cells from peripheral blood mononuclear cells, taken in the second trimester of pregnancy. In DNA, the CDR3 is TGTGCCAGCAGATCCGGACAGGCGGCGGGTGTGCTGTTTTTT. It yields the protein CASRSGQAAGVLFF.